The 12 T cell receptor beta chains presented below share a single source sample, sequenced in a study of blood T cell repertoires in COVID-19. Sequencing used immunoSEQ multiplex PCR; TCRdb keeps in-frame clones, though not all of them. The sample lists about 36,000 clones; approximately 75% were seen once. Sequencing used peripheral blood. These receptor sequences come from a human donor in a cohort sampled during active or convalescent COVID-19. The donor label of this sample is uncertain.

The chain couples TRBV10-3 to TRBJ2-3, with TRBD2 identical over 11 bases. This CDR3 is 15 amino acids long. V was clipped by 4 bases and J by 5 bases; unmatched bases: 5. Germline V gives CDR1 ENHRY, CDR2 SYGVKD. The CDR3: CAISVAGGDKDTQYF. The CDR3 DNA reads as TGTGCCATCAGTGTAGCGGGAGGGGATAAAGATACGCAGTATTTT.

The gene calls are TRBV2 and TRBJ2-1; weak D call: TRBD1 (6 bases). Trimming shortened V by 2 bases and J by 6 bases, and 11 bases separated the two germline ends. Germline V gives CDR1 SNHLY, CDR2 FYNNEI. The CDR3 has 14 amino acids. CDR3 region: CASSELIGGNEQFF. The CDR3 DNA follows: TGTGCCAGCAGTGAATTAATAGGGGGCAATGAGCAGTTCTTC. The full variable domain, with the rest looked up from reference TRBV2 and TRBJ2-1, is EPEVTQTPSHQVTQMGQEVILRCVPISNHLYFYWYRQILGQKVEFLVSFYNNEISEKSEIFDDQFSVERPDGSNFTLKIRSTKLEDSAMYFCASSELIGGNEQFFGPGTRLTVL.

Here the CDR3 reads CASSLSSGNSRANVLTF. Here the CDR3 DNA reads TGCGCCAGCAGCTTGTCTTCGGGGAATTCAAGGGCCAACGTCCTGACTTTC. The chain combines TRBV5-1 with TRBJ2-6; tentatively, D is TRBD2 (5 bases). This CDR3 comprises 17 residues. Trimming pared 1 base from V and 5 bases from J, leaving 16 bases between. Germline CDR1 is SGHRS and CDR2 is YFSETQ.

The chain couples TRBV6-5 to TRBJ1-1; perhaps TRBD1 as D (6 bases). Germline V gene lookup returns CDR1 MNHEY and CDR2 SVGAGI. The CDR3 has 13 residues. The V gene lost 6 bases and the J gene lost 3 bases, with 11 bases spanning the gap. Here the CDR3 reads CASRQGTYTEAFF. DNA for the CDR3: TGTGCCAGCAGGCAGGGGACATACACTGAAGCTTTCTTT.

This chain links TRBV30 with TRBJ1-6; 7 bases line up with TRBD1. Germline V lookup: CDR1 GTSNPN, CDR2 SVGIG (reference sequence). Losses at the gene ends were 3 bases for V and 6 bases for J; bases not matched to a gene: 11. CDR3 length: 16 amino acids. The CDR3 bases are TGTGCCTGGAGCCGACTCGACAGGGAAAGTAATTCACCCCTCCACTTT. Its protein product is CAWSRLDRESNSPLHF.

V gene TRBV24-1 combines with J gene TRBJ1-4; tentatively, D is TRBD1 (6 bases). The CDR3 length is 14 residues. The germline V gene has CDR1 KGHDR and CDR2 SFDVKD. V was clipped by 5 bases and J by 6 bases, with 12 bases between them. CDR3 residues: CATSAGVRDEKLFF. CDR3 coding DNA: TGTGCCACCAGTGCAGGGGTCCGGGATGAAAAACTGTTTTTT.

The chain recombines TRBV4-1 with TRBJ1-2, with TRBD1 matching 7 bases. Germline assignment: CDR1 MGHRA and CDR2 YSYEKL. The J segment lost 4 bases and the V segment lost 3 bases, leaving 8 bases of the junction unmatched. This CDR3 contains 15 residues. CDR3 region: CASSHPTGIFYGYTF. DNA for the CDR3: TGCGCCAGCAGCCACCCGACAGGGATTTTCTATGGCTACACCTTC.

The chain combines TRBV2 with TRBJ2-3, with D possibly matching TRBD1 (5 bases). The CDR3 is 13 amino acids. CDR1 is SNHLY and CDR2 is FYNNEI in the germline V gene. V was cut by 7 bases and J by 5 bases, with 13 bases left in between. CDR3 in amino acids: CASKVGALDTQYF. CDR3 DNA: TGTGCCAGCAAGGTTGGGGCCCTAGATACGCAGTATTTT.

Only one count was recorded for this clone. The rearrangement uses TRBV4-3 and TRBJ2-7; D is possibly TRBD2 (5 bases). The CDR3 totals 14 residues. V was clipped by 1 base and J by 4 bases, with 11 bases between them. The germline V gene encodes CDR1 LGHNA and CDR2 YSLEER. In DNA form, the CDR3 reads TGCGCCAGCAGCCAAGGGGTGGAGCGGTACGAGCAGTACTTC. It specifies CASSQGVERYEQYF.

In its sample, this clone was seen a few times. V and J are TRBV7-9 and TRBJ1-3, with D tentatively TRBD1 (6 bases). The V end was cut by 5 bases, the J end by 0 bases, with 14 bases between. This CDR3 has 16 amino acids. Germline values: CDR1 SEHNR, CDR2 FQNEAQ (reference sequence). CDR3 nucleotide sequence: TGTGCCAGCAGCCCCCGGGGGGCATCCTCTGGAAACACCATATATTTT. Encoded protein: CASSPRGASSGNTIYF.

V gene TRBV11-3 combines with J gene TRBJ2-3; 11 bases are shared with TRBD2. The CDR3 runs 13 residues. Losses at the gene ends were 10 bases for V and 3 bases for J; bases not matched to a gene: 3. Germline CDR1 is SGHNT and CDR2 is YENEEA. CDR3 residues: CATSGRWTDTQYF. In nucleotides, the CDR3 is TGTGCCACTAGCGGGAGGTGGACAGATACGCAGTATTTT. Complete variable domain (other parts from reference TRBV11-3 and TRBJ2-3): EAGVVQSPRYKIIEKKQPVAFWCNPISGHNTLYWYLQNLGQGPELLIRYENEEAVDDSQLPKDRFSAERLKGVDSTLKIQPAELGDSAVYLCATSGRWTDTQYFGPGTRLTVL.

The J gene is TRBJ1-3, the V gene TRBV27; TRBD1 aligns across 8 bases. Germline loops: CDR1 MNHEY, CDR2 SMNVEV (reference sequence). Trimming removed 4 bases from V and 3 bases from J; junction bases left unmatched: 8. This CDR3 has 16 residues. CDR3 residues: CASSSSTGALGNTIYF. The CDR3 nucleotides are TGTGCCAGCAGTTCGTCGACAGGGGCCCTTGGAAACACCATATATTTT.